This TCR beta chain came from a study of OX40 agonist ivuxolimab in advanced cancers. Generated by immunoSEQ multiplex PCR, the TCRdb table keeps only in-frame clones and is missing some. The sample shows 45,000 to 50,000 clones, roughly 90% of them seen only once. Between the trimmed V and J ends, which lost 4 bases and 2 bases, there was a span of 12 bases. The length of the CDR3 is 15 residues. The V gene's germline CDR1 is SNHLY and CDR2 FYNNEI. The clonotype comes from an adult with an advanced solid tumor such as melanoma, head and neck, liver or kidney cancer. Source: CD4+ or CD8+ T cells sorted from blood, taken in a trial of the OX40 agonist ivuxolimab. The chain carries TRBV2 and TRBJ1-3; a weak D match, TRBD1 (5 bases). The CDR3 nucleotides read TGTGCCAGCAGTGCCGAGGGGCTGCCTGGAAACACCATATATTTT. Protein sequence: CASSAEGLPGNTIYF.